Sequencing of this TCR beta chain was carried out in a study of early T cells in non-severe SARS-CoV-2 infection. Study-level information: RNA in bulk from unsorted whole blood was sequenced, and chains were unpaired.

Germline V gene data show CDR1 as GTSNPN and CDR2 as SVGIG (reference sequence). The CDR3 extends over 15 amino acids. The germline V and J ends were trimmed by 4 bases and 0 bases, with 12 bases remaining between them. TCRdb reprocessed the 5' RACE reads via MiXCR and lists one record per CDR3 protein. The sample records 100,000 to 140,000 distinct CDR3 sequences, over 8.5% being singletons. This sequence was found in an adult who was a healthcare worker with PCR-confirmed SARS-CoV-2 infection or an uninfected control (not recorded which). The chain joins TRBV30 to TRBJ2-2, with D unresolved. Sample: whole blood. The CDR3 reads CAWTRVDTNTGELFF. CDR3 bases: TGTGCCTGGACACGGGTTGACACGAACACCGGGGAGCTGTTTTTT.